Below are 18 T cell receptor beta chains sequenced from a single sample in a study of response to subunit inactivated influenza vaccine. In TCRdb, the RT-PCR reads were re-called with MiXCR into one record per CDR3 protein. The data hold almost 250,000 distinct CDR3 sequences, with approximately 12% observed a single time. Sequencing used non-naive T cells sorted from PBMCs, obtained around 14 days before vaccination. The source is a man over 45 who received an inactivated influenza vaccine.

The rearrangement links TRBV29-1 to TRBJ2-2, with D possibly TRBD1 on 5 matching bases. The V and J ends lost 6 bases and 3 bases respectively, with 5 bases between them. This CDR3 is built from 11 residues. The germline V gene has CDR1 SQVTM and CDR2 ANQGSEA. For the CDR3, the DNA is TGCAGCGTACAGGACACCGGGGAGCTGTTTTTT. The encoded protein is CSVQDTGELFF.

The chain combines TRBV24-1 with TRBJ2-3, with TRBD2 as a possible D gene (5 bases). The V and J ends lost 1 base and 8 bases respectively, with 21 bases between them. Germline CDR1 is KGHDR and CDR2 is SFDVKD. This CDR3 is built from 17 residues. The chain's CDR3 is CATSDFRIDAGGGTQYF. CDR3 DNA sequence: TGTGCCACCAGTGATTTTCGGATAGACGCCGGAGGAGGTACGCAGTATTTT.

This clonotype showed up just a few times. The chain employs TRBV6-1 and TRBJ1-2; TRBD1 agrees at 7 bases. Germline CDR1 and CDR2: MNHNS and SASEGT. V trimming: 7 bases; J trimming: 3 bases; junction bases outside the gene matches: 11. This CDR3 spans 15 amino acids. The CDR3 loop reads CASNNPDRAHYGYTF. CDR3 DNA sequence: TGTGCCAGCAACAATCCTGACAGGGCTCACTATGGCTACACCTTC.

This chain connects TRBV29-1 to TRBJ1-1; 8 bases line up with TRBD1. The ends lost 3 bases at V and 11 bases at J; junction bases unmatched: 5. Germline V gene sequence: CDR1 SQVTM, CDR2 ANQGSEA. The CDR3 runs to 11 residues. CDR3 sequence (DNA): TGCAGCGTTGACGGACAGGGATCGGCTTTCTTT. Amino acids: CSVDGQGSAFF.

This clonotype was detected many times. The rearrangement joins TRBV5-6 to TRBJ2-7; D is possibly TRBD1 (5 bases). The CDR3 extends over 14 amino acids. CDR1 SGHDT and CDR2 YYEEEE come from the germline V gene. V was clipped by 4 bases and J by 3 bases, with 14 bases between them. The CDR3 DNA follows: TGTGCCAGCAGCATCCCGGGTAGGGGCTACGAGCAGTACTTC. Its protein is CASSIPGRGYEQYF. The entire variable domain, with the rest obtained from reference TRBV5-6 and TRBJ2-7, is as follows: DAGVTQSPTHLIKTRGQQVTLRCSPKSGHDTVSWYQQALGQGPQFIFQYYEEEERQRGNFPDRFSGHQFPNYSSELNVNALLLGDSALYLCASSIPGRGYEQYFGPGTRLTVT.

The V and J genes are TRBV11-2 and TRBJ1-1, with 9 bases matching TRBD1. J gave up 3 bases and V 7 bases, and 3 bases lay outside the gene matches. Germline V gives CDR1 SGHAT, CDR2 FQNNGV. There are 13 residues in the CDR3. CDR3 nucleotide sequence: TGTGCCAGCAACAACAGGGGGCACACTGAAGCTTTCTTT. Its protein is CASNNRGHTEAFF.

This chain joins TRBV10-1 and TRBJ2-5, with D perhaps matching TRBD1 or TRBD2 (5 bases each). This CDR3 contains 15 residues. CDR1 WNHNN and CDR2 SYGVQD come from the germline V gene (reference sequence). V gave up 3 bases and J gave up 4 bases, with 15 bases separating them. The CDR3 nucleotides are TGCGCCAGCAGTGACCGAGGGGCGAGGGGAGAGACCCAGTACTTC. Protein product: CASSDRGARGETQYF.

At least ten counts were recorded for this clonotype. This sequence joins TRBV20-1 and TRBJ2-7, with a possible D match to TRBD2 (6 bases). This CDR3 contains 14 residues. Germline values: CDR1 DFQATT, CDR2 SNEGSKA (reference sequence). Trimming removed 6 bases at V and 2 bases at J, with 17 bases between. DNA of the CDR3: TGCAGTGCCCGGTGGGCGGGGAGCACCTACGAGCAGTACTTC. Translation: CSARWAGSTYEQYF.

V gene TRBV5-4 combines with J gene TRBJ2-3, with 12 bases aligning to TRBD2. Germline V lookup: CDR1 SGHNT, CDR2 YYREEE (reference sequence). The CDR3 is 15 amino acids. V lost 4 bases and J lost 8; bases outside the gene matches: 8. CDR3 sequence: CASSKLAGGDGTQYF. The CDR3 nucleotides read TGTGCCAGCAGCAAACTAGCGGGGGGAGATGGTACGCAGTATTTT.

This clonotype was seen a few times. The chain joins TRBV20-1 to TRBJ2-7; 10 nucleotides agree with TRBD2. Per the germline V gene, CDR1 is DFQATT and CDR2 is SNEGSKA (reference sequence). V gave up 3 bases and J gave up 4 bases; unmatched junction bases: 3. The CDR3 totals 13 residues. The CDR3 protein is CSASGAGGYEQYF. The CDR3 nucleotides are TGCAGTGCTAGTGGAGCGGGGGGGTACGAGCAGTACTTC.

The chain combines TRBV7-8 with TRBJ2-1; 8 nucleotides align to TRBD1. This CDR3 has 15 amino acids. V gave up 1 base and J gave up 2 bases; unmatched junction bases: 1. Germline-derived CDR1 and CDR2 are SGHVS and FQNEAQ. The CDR3 sequence is CASSLVDRAYNEQFF. Written as DNA, the CDR3 is TGTGCCAGCAGCTTAGTGGACAGGGCCTACAATGAGCAGTTCTTC.

This clonotype showed up just a few times. This chain uses TRBV19 with TRBJ1-2, with TRBD1 as a possible D gene (6 bases). CDR3 length: 14 amino acids. CDR1 LNHDA and CDR2 SQIVND come from the germline V gene (reference sequence). V was shortened by 5 bases and J by 9 bases, with 19 bases between the two germline ends. The CDR3 sequence is CASSLVGRQDSYTF. Here the CDR3 DNA reads TGTGCCAGTAGTCTCGTAGGGAGACAGGACAGCTACACCTTC.

The chain recombines TRBV14 with TRBJ2-2; D gene uncertain. CDR3 length equals 12 residues. Trimming pared 0 bases from V and 8 bases from J, leaving 4 bases between. Germline CDR1 SGHDN, CDR2 FVKESK. The CDR3 protein is CASSQDWGELFF. The CDR3, as DNA: TGTGCCAGCAGCCAAGACTGGGGGGAGCTGTTTTTT.

The rearrangement uses TRBV20-1 and TRBJ2-4; D is possibly TRBD1 (6 bases). Germline loops: CDR1 DFQATT, CDR2 SNEGSKA (reference sequence). V dropped 5 bases and J dropped 2 bases, with 16 bases sitting between them. The CDR3 has 15 residues. Here the CDR3 reads CSAGATGLSKNIQYF. The CDR3, as DNA: TGCAGTGCTGGGGCGACAGGTCTATCCAAAAACATTCAGTACTTC.

The chain links TRBV7-8 to TRBJ2-2; D may be TRBD2 (5 bases). Trimming took 5 bases from V and 2 from J, leaving 15 bases between them. The CDR3 covers 16 residues. Germline assignment: CDR1 SGHVS and CDR2 FQNEAQ. The CDR3 DNA is TGTGCCAGCAGCCATTACAAGGACTTAAACACCGGGGAGCTGTTTTTT. It codes for CASSHYKDLNTGELFF.

This clonotype was seen a single time. The J gene is TRBJ2-4, the V gene TRBV7-2; D gene uncertain. V dropped 10 bases and J dropped 0 bases, with 16 bases sitting between them. The length of the CDR3 is 15 residues. In germline, CDR1 is SGHTA, CDR2 FQGNSA. The CDR3 DNA reads TGTGCCATCCCGCCTGAAGCCTTAGCCAAAAACATTCAGTACTTC. This sequence encodes CAIPPEALAKNIQYF.

This clonotype was observed a handful of times. The J gene is TRBJ1-3, the V gene TRBV7-9, with a possible D match to TRBD1 (5 bases). Germline CDR1 reads SEHNR; CDR2 reads FQNEAQ (reference sequence). With 5 bases removed from V and 4 bases from J, the gap between germline ends came to 15 bases. This CDR3 contains 15 residues. CDR3 DNA: TGTGCCAGCAGCCTAGGGGACGTCGGGGGAAACACCATATATTTT. Encoded protein: CASSLGDVGGNTIYF.

The chain carries TRBV15 and TRBJ1-5; no definite D call. Germline loops: CDR1 LNHNV, CDR2 YYDKDF (reference sequence). Trimming took 0 bases from V and 2 from J, leaving 11 bases between them. The CDR3 sequence is 16 residues long. The CDR3 loop is CATSRDGGRGNQPQHF. DNA for the CDR3: TGTGCCACCAGCAGAGACGGAGGAAGGGGCAATCAGCCCCAGCATTTT.